A selection of T cell receptor beta chains follows, all from one sample in a study of shared clonotypes between healthy human individuals. Assay: immunoSEQ multiplex PCR; the TCRdb copy retains only in-frame clones and omits some. This sample has some 2.1 million clones, with roughly 95% found just once. The sample taken for sequencing was naive CD8+ T cells sorted from blood. These receptors were collected from a man aged 18-30 years in good health. CDR3s include the opening cysteine and the closing phenylalanine or tryptophan. D genes are given only for firm matches. The size of a clone is reported for some rows only, either as once, few or many, or as a class for expanded clones.

V	J	D	size	DNA	CDR3
TRBV29-1	TRBJ2-1	.	.	TGCAGCGTTGAAGATTATGGTACACCCTCTCCGGATGAGCAGTTCTTC	CSVEDYGTPSPDEQFF
TRBV4-1	TRBJ2-3	.	.	TGCGCCAGCAGCCAAGATGGGACCACAGATACGCAGTATTTT	CASSQDGTTDTQYF
TRBV12-5	TRBJ2-3	TRBD2	.	TGTGCTAGTGGTTTGGTAACTAGCGGATACACAGATACGCAGTATTTT	CASGLVTSGYTDTQYF
TRBV27	TRBJ2-2	TRBD2	.	TGTGCCAGCAGTTCTAGCGGTCCCGGGGAGCTGTTTTTT	CASSSSGPGELFF
TRBV27	TRBJ2-1	TRBD2	.	TGTGCCAGCAGTTCCGCAATGGTAGCGGGGCCTAATGAGCAGTTCTTC	CASSSAMVAGPNEQFF
TRBV4-1	TRBJ2-1	TRBD2	.	TGCGCCAGCAGCCAAGATCAGTCTAGCGGGAGGAGGGATGAGCAGTTCTTC	CASSQDQSSGRRDEQFF
TRBV4-1	TRBJ2-5	TRBD2	.	TGCGCCAGCAGCGTACTAGCGGCTAACCAAGAGACCCAGTACTTC	CASSVLAANQETQYF
TRBV4-3	TRBJ2-1	.	.	TGCGCCAGCAGCCAAGATAGAAGAGGGAATGAGCAGTTCTTC	CASSQDRRGNEQFF
TRBV10-3	TRBJ1-2	.	.	TGTGCCACTTGGGGGGAAAGGAAGGGCTACACCTTC	CATWGERKGYTF
TRBV10-2	TRBJ1-6	TRBD1	once	TGCGCCAGCAGTGAGTCCTGGACAGGCCGAGGTTCACCCCTCCACTTT	CASSESWTGRGSPLHF
TRBV27	TRBJ2-5	.	.	TGTGCCAGCAGTTCCCTTTGGGGCCGGCAAGAGACCCAGTACTTC	CASSSLWGRQETQYF
TRBV5-6	TRBJ1-1	TRBD1	.	TGTGCCAGCGGACAGGGCGGCACTGAAGCTTTCTTT	CASGQGGTEAFF
TRBV2	TRBJ2-1	.	.	TGTGCCAGCAGTGCTCGGCAGGGGTTTAGCTCCTACAATGAGCAGTTCTTC	CASSARQGFSSYNEQFF
TRBV30	TRBJ2-1	TRBD2	.	TGTGCCTGGAGTGTAGTGGCTAGCGGGGGGATGGAGGAGCAGTTCTTC	CAWSVVASGGMEEQFF
TRBV9	TRBJ2-3	.	.	TGTGCCAGCAGCGTAGGCGTTTTCGGGGTGGGGAGCACAGATACGCAGTATTTT	CASSVGVFGVGSTDTQYF
TRBV19	TRBJ1-4	TRBD1	.	TGTGCCAGTAGCCCGGGACAGGGGAATGAAAAACTGTTTTTT	CASSPGQGNEKLFF
TRBV28	TRBJ1-5	.	.	TGTGCCAGCAGTTTATGGGGAAATAGCAATCAGCCCCAGCATTTT	CASSLWGNSNQPQHF
TRBV4-3	TRBJ2-5	.	.	TGCGCCAGCAGCCAAGAAGTCGGCTCGGCTGGGGGCCGTTTAGAGACCCAGTACTTC	CASSQEVGSAGGRLETQYF
TRBV4-1	TRBJ2-2	.	.	TGCGCCAGCAGCCCCCCTCCAAATGCAGGCGATAACACCGGGGAGCTGTTTTTT	CASSPPPNAGDNTGELFF
TRBV6-1	TRBJ2-7	.	.	TGTGCCAGCAGTGAAGTTGATTCGGGACCCTACGAGCAGTACTTC	CASSEVDSGPYEQYF
TRBV27	TRBJ2-1	TRBD1	once	TGTGCCAGCAGCCAGACAGGGCCGACCTACAATGAGCAGTTCTTC	CASSQTGPTYNEQFF
TRBV7-9	TRBJ2-3	.	.	TGTGCCAGCAGCTTATACACAGGCCTCACAGATACGCAGTATTTT	CASSLYTGLTDTQYF
TRBV27	TRBJ1-6	.	.	TGTGCCAGCAGTTTTAGCTCCTATAATTCACCCCTCCACTTT	CASSFSSYNSPLHF
TRBV4-3	TRBJ2-1	TRBD2	.	TGCGCCAGCAGCCAAGAAACTAGCGGGAGTATAAGGGACCGGTCCTACAATGAGCAGTTCTTC	CASSQETSGSIRDRSYNEQFF
TRBV9	TRBJ1-6	TRBD1	.	TGTGCCAGCAGCGTTTCCGGGACAGGTAATTCACCCCTCCACTTT	CASSVSGTGNSPLHF
TRBV30	TRBJ1-5	.	.	TGTGCCTGGAGTGTCGGGACGAGCCCCCAGCCCCAGCATTTT	CAWSVGTSPQPQHF
TRBV11-2	TRBJ2-3	.	.	TGTGCCAGCAGCTTAGCTAGTGGGGCTAGAGAAGGGGATACGCAGTATTTT	CASSLASGAREGDTQYF
TRBV5-1	TRBJ1-2	.	.	TGCGCCAGCAGCTTGGCCAACGGAACAGGGTTGTTCTATGGCTACACCTTC	CASSLANGTGLFYGYTF
TRBV2	TRBJ1-1	.	.	TGTGCCAGCAGTGAAACTGACTTTGAAGCTTTCTTT	CASSETDFEAFF
TRBV27	TRBJ2-7	.	.	TGTGCCAGCAGTTTTTCGGTTGGTGGGAAGGTCTACGAGCAGTACTTC	CASSFSVGGKVYEQYF
TRBV29-1	TRBJ2-7	.	once	TGCAGCGTCCTAAGCGGTACCTACGAGCAGTACTTC	CSVLSGTYEQYF
TRBV6-5	TRBJ2-7	.	.	TGTGCCAGCAGGTACGCGGAGGGCCCCAACGAGCAGTACTTC	CASRYAEGPNEQYF
TRBV7-9	TRBJ2-5	.	.	TGTGCCAGCAGCTTAGCGGGGTTGCAAGAGACCCAGTACTTC	CASSLAGLQETQYF
TRBV4-3	TRBJ2-7	.	.	TGCGCCAGCAGCCAAGCCCAGGGAGGCTACGAGCAGTACTTC	CASSQAQGGYEQYF
TRBV7-2	TRBJ2-1	TRBD1	.	TGTGCCAGCAGTTTGACAGGGGGCGCAATCCACAATGAGCAGTTCTTC	CASSLTGGAIHNEQFF